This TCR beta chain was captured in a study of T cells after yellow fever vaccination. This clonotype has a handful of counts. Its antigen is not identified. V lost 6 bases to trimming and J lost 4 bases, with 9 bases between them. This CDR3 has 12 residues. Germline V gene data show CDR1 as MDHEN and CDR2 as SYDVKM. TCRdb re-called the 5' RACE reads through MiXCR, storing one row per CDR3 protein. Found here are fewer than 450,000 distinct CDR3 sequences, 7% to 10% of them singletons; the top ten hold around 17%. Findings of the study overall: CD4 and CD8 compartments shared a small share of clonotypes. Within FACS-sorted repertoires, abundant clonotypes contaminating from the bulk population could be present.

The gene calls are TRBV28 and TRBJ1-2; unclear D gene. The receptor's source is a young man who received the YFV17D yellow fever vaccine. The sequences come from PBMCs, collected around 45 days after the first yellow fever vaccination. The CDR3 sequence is CASRTGSYGYTF. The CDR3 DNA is TGTGCCAGCAGGACGGGCAGCTATGGCTACACCTTC.